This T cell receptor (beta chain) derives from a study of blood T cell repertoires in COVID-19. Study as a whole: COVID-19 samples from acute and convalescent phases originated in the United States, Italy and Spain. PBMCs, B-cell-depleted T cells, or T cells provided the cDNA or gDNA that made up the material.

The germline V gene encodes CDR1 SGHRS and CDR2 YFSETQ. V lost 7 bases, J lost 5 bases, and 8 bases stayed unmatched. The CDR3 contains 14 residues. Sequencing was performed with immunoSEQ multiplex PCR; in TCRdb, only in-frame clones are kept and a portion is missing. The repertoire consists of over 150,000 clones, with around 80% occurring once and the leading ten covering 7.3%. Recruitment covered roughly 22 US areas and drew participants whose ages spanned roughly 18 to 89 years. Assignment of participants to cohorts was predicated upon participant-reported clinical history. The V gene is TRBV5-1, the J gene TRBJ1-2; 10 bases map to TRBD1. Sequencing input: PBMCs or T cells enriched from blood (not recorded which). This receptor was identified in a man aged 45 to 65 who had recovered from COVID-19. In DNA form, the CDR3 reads TGCGCCAGCCATGACCGGGACAGGGGATATGGCTACACCTTC. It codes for CASHDRDRGYGYTF.